This entry describes one T cell receptor (beta chain). Its antigen is still unknown. The sample belongs to a study of radiotherapy plus CTLA-4 blockade in lung cancer. Across the whole study: Objective responses arose in roughly 17% of patients, and around 32% experienced disease control. Findings of the study overall: Per reports, early blood T cell clone dynamics, plus interferon-beta, forecast response most strongly.

Data came from immunoSEQ multiplex PCR; TCRdb stores just in-frame clones and leaves some out. The sample carries about 15,000 clones, more than 70% recorded once. In chemo-refractory metastatic non-small-cell lung cancer, patients got ipilimumab CTLA-4 blockade together with focal radiation. Germline loops: CDR1 SGHKS, CDR2 YYEKEE (reference sequence). Trimming removed 0 bases from V and 5 bases from J, with 18 bases in between. The CDR3 has 16 residues. V gene TRBV5-5 combines with J gene TRBJ2-7; D is undetermined. The sequence was collected from a human donor with non-small cell lung cancer that progressed on radiotherapy plus ipilimumab. Some clones in this sample may be carry-over from other donors' samples. The specimen was peripheral blood, collected from a patient treated with radiotherapy plus ipilimumab. CDR3 loop: CASSLERVTSFDEQYF. In nucleotides, the CDR3 is TGTGCCAGCAGCTTGGAACGGGTCACATCCTTCGACGAGCAGTACTTC.